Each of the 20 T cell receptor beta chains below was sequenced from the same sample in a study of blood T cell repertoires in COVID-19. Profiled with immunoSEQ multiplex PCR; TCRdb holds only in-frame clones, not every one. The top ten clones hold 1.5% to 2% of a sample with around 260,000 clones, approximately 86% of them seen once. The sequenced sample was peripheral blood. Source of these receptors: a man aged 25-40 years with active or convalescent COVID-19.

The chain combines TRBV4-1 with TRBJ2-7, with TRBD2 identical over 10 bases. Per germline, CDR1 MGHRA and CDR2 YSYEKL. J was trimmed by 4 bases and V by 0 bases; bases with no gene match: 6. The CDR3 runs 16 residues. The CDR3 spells CASSQEGPGLAYEQYF. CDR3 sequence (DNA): TGCGCCAGCAGCCAAGAGGGTCCGGGACTAGCGTACGAGCAGTACTTC.

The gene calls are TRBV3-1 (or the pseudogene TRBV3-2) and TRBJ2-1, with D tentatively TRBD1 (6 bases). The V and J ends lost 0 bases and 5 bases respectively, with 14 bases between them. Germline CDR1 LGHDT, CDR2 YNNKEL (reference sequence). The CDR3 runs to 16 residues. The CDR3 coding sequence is TGTGCCAGCAGCCAAGATGCTACGGACAGAAACAATGAGCAGTTCTTC. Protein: CASSQDATDRNNEQFF.

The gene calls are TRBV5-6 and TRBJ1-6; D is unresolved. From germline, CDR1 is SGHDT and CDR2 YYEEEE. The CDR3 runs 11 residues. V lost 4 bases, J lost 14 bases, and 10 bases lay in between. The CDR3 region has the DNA TGTGCCAGCAGCCTGGACGGGACCCTCCACTTT. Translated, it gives CASSLDGTLHF.

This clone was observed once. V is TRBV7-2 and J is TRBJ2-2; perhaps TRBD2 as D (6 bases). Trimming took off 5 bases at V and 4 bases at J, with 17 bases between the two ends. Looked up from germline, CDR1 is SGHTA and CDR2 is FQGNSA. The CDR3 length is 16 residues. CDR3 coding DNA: TGTGCCAGCAGCCTTCGGGGGACGAGGGGCACCGGGGAGCTGTTTTTT. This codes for CASSLRGTRGTGELFF.

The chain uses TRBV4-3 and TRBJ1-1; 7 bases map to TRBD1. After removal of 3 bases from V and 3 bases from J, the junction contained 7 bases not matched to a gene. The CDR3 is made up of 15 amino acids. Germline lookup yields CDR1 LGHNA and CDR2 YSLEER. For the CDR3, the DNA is TGCGCCAGCAGCCACCACAGGGGAGCTGACACTGAAGCTTTCTTT. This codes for CASSHHRGADTEAFF.

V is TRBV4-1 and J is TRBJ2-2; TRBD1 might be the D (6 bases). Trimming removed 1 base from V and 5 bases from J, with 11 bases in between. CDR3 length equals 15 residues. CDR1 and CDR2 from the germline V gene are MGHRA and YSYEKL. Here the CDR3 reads CASSQVTGYTGELFF. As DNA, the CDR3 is TGCGCCAGCAGCCAAGTCACAGGGTATACCGGGGAGCTGTTTTTT.

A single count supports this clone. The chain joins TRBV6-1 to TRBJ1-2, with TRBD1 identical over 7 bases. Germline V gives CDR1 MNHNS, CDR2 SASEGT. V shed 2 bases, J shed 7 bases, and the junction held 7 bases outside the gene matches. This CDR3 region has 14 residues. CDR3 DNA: TGTGCCAGCAGTGAACTGGTGACAGGGAGTGGCTACACCTTC. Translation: CASSELVTGSGYTF.

As DNA, the CDR3 is TGTGCCATCGCTCGAGAGGAGTCCGAAGAGACCCAGTACTTC. This sequence encodes CAIAREESEETQYF. The chain couples TRBV10-3 to TRBJ2-5, with unresolved D. The germline V gene has CDR1 ENHRY and CDR2 SYGVKD. This CDR3 contains 14 residues. V was pared by 8 bases and J by 3 bases, with 16 bases between.

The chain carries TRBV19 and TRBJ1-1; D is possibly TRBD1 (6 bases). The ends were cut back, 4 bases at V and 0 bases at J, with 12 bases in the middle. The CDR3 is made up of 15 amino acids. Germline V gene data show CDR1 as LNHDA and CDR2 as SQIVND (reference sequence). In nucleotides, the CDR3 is TGTGCCAGTAGTAAAGGACAGAACGTGAACACTGAAGCTTTCTTT. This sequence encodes CASSKGQNVNTEAFF.

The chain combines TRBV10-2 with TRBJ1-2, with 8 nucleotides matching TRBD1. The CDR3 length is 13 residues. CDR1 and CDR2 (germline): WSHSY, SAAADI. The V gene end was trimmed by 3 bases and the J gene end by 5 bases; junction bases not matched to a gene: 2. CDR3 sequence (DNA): TGCGCCAGCAGTGAACGACAGGGGTATGGCTACACCTTC. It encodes CASSERQGYGYTF.

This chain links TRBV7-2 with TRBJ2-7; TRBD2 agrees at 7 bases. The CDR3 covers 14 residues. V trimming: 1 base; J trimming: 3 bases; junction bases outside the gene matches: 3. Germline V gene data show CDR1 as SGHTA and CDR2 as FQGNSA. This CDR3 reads CASSLGASGYEQYF. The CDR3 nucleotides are TGTGCCAGCAGCTTAGGGGCTAGCGGCTACGAGCAGTACTTC.

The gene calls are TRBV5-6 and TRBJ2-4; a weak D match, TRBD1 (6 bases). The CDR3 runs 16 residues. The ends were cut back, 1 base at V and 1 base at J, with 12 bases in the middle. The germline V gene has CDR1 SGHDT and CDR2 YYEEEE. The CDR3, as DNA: TGTGCCAGCAGCTTGTTCGAGGGGGAGGCCAAAAACATTCAGTACTTC. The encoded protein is CASSLFEGEAKNIQYF.

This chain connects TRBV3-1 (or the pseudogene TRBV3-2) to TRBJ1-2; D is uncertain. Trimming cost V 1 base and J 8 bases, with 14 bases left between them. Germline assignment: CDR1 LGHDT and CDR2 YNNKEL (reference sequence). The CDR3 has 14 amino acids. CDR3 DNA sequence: TGTGCCAGCAGCCAAGGAGATCCCTTGGGCGGCTACACCTTC. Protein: CASSQGDPLGGYTF.

CDR3 sequence reads: CASMETGAGEQYF. The CDR3 DNA follows: TGTGCCAGCATGGAGACAGGGGCAGGCGAGCAGTACTTC. The V gene is TRBV5-8, the J gene TRBJ2-7; 8 positions match TRBD1. V shed 6 bases, J shed 6 bases, and the junction held 8 bases outside the gene matches. Per the germline V gene, CDR1 is SGHTS and CDR2 is YDEGEE. The CDR3 spans 13 residues.

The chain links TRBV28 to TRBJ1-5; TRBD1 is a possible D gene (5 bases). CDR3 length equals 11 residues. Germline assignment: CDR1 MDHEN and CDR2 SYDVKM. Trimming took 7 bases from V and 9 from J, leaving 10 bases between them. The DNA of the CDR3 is TGTGCCAGCAAGGGGAATTGGCCCCAGCATTTT. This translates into CASKGNWPQHF. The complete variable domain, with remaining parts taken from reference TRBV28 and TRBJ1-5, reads DVKVTQSSRYLVKRTGEKVFLECVQDMDHENMFWYRQDPGLGLRLIYFSYDVKMKEKGDIPEGYSVSREKKERFSLILESASTNQTSMYLCASKGNWPQHFGDGTRLSIL.

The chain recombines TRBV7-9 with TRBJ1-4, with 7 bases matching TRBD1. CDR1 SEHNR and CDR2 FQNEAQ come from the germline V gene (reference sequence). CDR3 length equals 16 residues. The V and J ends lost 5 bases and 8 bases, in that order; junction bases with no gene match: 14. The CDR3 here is CASSEGAGTEDEKLFF. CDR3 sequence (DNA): TGTGCCAGCAGCGAAGGAGCCGGGACAGAAGACGAAAAACTGTTTTTT.

CDR3 nucleotides: TGTGCCAGCAGCCCACGGGGGGGCTTTGGCTACACCTTC. This sequence encodes CASSPRGGFGYTF. J is TRBJ1-2 and V is TRBV3-1 (or the pseudogene TRBV3-2); possible D gene TRBD1, 6 bases. The germline V and J ends were trimmed by 4 bases and 7 bases, with 13 bases remaining between them. Looked up from germline, CDR1 is LGHDT and CDR2 is YNNKEL (reference sequence). This CDR3 is built from 13 residues.

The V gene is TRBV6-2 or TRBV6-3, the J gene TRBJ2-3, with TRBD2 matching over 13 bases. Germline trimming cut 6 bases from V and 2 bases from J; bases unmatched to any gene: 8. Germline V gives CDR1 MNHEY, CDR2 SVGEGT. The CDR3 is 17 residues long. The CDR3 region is CASSPGLAGAFTDTQYF. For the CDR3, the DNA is TGTGCCAGCAGCCCCGGACTAGCGGGGGCCTTCACAGATACGCAGTATTTT.

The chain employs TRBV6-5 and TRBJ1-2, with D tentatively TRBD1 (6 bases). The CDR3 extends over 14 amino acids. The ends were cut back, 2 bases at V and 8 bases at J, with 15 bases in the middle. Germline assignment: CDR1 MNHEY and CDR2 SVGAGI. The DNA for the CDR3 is TGTGCCAGCAGTTACGCCGCAGGGGATTGGGGCTACACCTTC. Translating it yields CASSYAAGDWGYTF.

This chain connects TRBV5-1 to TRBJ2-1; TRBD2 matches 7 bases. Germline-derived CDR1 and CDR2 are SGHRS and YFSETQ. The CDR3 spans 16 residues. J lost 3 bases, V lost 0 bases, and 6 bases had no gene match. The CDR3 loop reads CASSLASGASYNEQFF. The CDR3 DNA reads TGCGCCAGCAGCTTGGCGAGCGGGGCAAGCTACAATGAGCAGTTCTTC.